This T cell receptor (beta chain) was identified in a study of blood T cell repertoires in COVID-19. Study background: Spain, Italy and the United States supplied samples that represented acute and convalescent COVID-19. The cDNA or gDNA used as material had been derived from T cells, B-cell-depleted T cells, or PBMCs.

Authors' analysis steps: Counts of nucleated cells, estimated from reference gene primer amplification, were obtained. TCRdb's copy holds only in-frame clones and misses some; the assay was immunoSEQ multiplex PCR. V, J and clone size reflect that table, while D and trimming were determined from the DNA. The table includes roughly 230,000 clones, 84% detected once. Seattle's cohort entered during active infection and was followed longitudinally. The germline CDR1 and CDR2 sequences are KGHSH and LQKENI. There are 16 residues in the CDR3. Trimming removed 0 bases from V and 5 bases from J; junction bases left unmatched: 5.

The chain is built from TRBV18 and TRBJ1-4, with 8 bases fitting TRBD1. Material for sequencing was peripheral blood. The sequence was collected from a woman older than 75 with COVID-19, enrolled during active disease. Written as DNA, the CDR3 is TGTGCCAGCTCACCACCGGGGACAGGCGGCAATGAAAAACTGTTTTTT. Encoded protein: CASSPPGTGGNEKLFF.